This TCR beta chain comes out of a study of blood T cell repertoires in COVID-19. Study details: In each case, the material was cDNA or gDNA derived from T cells, B-cell-depleted T cells, or PBMCs.

Recovered participants had two consecutive negative NP/OP PCR tests, healthcare professional clearance, or symptom resolution. Source study methods: By means of reference gene primer amplification, nucleated cell counts were estimated. The repertoire was sequenced with immunoSEQ multiplex PCR; TCRdb's copy has only in-frame clones and lacks some. V, J and clone size are taken as reported in that table, and D and trimming were inferred from the DNA itself. The sample has about 330,000 clones, 80% to 90% seen once. Deletions cut 4 bases from V and 1 base from J, with 21 bases between. Germline V gene sequence: CDR1 SGHRS, CDR2 YFSETQ. The length of the CDR3 is 19 residues.

This clonotype originated in a man aged 25-45 years who had recovered from COVID-19. The rearrangement uses TRBV5-1 and TRBJ2-6, with TRBD1 as a possible D gene (6 bases). What was sequenced was PBMCs or T cells enriched from blood (not recorded which). The CDR3: CASSGTPGPKPSGANVLTF. The CDR3 nucleotides read TGCGCCAGCAGCGGGACACCGGGCCCCAAACCTTCTGGGGCCAACGTCCTGACTTTC.